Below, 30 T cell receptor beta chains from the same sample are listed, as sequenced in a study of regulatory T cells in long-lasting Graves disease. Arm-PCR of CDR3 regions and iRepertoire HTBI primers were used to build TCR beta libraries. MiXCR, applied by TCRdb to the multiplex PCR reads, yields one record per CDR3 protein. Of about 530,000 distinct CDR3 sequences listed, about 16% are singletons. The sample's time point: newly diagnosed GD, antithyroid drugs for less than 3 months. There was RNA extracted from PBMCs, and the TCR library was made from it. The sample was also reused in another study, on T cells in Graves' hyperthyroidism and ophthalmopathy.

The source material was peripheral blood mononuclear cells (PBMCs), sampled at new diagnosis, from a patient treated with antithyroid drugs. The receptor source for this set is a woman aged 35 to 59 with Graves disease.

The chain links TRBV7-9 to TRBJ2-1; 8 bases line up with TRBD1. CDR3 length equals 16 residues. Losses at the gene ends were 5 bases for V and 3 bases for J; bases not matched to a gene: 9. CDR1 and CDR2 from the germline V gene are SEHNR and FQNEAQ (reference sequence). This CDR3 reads CASSPIKGQGYNEQFF. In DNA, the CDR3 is TGTGCCAGCAGCCCTATAAAAGGACAGGGCTACAATGAGCAGTTCTTC.

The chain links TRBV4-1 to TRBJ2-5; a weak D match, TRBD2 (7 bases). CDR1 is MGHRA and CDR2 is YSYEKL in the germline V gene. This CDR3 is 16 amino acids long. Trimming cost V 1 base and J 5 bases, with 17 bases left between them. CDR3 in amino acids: CASSQVKRGAGETQYF. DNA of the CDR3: TGCGCCAGCAGCCAAGTAAAACGGGGGGCGGGCGAGACCCAGTACTTC.

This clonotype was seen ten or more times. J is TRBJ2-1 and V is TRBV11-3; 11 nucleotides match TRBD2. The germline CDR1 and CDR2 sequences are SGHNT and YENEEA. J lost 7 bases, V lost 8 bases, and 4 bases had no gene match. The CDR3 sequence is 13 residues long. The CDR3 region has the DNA TGTGCCAGCGAGAGACTAGCGGGGAATGAGCAGTTCTTC. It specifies CASERLAGNEQFF.

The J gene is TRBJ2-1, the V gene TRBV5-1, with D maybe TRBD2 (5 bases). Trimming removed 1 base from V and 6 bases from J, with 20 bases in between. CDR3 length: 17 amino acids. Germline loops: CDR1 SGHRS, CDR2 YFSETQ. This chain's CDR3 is CASSLLAAPGSGNEQFF. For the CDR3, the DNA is TGCGCCAGCAGCTTGTTGGCAGCCCCGGGGTCTGGCAATGAGCAGTTCTTC.

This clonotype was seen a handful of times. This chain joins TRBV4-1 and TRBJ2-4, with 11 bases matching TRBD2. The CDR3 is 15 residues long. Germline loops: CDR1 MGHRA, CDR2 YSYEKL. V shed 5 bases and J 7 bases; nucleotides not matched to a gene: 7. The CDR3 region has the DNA TGCGCCAGCAGCTTCCGGGGACTAGCGGCGAACATTCAGTACTTC. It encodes CASSFRGLAANIQYF.

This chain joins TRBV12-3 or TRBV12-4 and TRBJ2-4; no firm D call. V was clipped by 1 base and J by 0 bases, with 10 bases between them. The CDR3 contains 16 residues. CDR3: CASSLDGTLAKNIQYF. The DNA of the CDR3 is TGTGCCAGCAGTTTAGATGGAACCCTAGCCAAAAACATTCAGTACTTC.

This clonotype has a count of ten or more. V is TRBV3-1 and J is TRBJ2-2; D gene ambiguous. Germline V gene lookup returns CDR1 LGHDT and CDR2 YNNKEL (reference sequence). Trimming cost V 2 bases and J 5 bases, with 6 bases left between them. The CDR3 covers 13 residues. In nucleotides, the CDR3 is TGTGCCAGCAGCCAATTGGAAACCGGGGAGCTGTTTTTT. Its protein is CASSQLETGELFF.

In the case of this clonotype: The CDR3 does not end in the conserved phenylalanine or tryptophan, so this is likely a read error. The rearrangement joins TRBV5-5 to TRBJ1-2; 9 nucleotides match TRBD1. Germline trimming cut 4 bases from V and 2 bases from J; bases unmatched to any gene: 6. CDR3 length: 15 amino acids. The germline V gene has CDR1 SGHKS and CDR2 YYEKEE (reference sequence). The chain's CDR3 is CASSRLGQGNYGYTL. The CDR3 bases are TGTGCCAGCAGCCGCTTGGGACAGGGAAACTATGGCTACACCCTC.

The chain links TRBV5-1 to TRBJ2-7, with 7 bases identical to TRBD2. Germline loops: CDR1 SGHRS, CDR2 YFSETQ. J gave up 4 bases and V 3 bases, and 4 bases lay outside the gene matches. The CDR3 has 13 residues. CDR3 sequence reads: CASSSPGGYEQYF. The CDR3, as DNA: TGCGCCAGCAGCTCCCCGGGGGGTTACGAGCAGTACTTC.

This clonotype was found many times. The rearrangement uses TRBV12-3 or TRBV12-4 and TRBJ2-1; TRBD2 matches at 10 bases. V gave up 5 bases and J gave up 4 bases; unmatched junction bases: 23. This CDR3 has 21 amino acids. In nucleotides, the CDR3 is TGTGCCAGCAGTCTGGTTTACAGGGGCAATAGCGGGGGGACTATTTACAATGAGCAGTTCTTC. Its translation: CASSLVYRGNSGGTIYNEQFF.

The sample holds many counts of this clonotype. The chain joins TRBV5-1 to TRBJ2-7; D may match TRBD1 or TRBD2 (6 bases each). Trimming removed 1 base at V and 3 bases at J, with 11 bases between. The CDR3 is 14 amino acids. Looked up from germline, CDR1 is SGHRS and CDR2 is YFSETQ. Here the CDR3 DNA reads TGCGCCAGCAGCTTGAGGGGGGAGCGCTACGAGCAGTACTTC. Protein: CASSLRGERYEQYF.

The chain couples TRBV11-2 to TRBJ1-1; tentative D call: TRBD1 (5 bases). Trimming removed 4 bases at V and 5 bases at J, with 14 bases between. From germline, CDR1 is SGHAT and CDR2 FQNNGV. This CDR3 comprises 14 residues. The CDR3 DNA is TGTGCCAGCAGCTCTGGCGCGGGGGGTACTGAAGCTTTCTTT. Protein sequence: CASSSGAGGTEAFF. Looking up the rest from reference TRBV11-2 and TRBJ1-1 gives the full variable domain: EAGVAQSPRYKIIEKRQSVAFWCNPISGHATLYWYQQILGQGPKLLIQFQNNGVVDDSQLPKDRFSAERLKGVDSTLKIQPAKLEDSAVYLCASSSGAGGTEAFFGQGTRLTVV.

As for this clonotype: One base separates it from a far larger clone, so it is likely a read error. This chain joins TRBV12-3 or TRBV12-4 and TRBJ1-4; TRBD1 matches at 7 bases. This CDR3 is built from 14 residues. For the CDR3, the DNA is TGTGCCAGCAGCCCCGGGACAGCTAATGAAAAACTGTCTTTT. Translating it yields CASSPGTANEKLSF.

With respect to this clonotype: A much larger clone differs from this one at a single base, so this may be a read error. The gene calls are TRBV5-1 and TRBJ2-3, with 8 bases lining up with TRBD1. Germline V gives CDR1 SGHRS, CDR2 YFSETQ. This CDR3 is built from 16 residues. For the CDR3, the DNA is TGCGCCAGCAGCTTGGTCCCGACAGGGGAGGCAGATACGCGGTATTTT. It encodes CASSLVPTGEADTRYF.

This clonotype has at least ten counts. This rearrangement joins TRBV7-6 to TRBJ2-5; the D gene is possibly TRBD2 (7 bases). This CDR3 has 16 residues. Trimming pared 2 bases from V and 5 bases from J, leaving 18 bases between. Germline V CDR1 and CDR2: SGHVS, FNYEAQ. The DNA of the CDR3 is TGTGCCAGCAGCTTAATTTTCGGGGGGCTTGGGGAGACCCAGTACTTC. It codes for CASSLIFGGLGETQYF.

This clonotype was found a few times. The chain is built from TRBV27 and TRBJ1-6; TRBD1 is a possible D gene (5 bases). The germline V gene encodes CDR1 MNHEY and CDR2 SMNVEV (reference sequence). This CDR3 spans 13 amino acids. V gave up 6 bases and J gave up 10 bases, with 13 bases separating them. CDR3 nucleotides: TGTGCCAGCAGCCCCAGGGCGCGATCACCCCTCCACTTT. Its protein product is CASSPRARSPLHF.

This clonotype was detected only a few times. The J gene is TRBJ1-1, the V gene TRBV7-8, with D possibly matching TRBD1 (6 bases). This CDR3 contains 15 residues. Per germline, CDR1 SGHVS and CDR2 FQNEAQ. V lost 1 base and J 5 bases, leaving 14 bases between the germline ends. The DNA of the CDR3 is TGTGCCAGCAGCTTAGGGATGGGGGCTGGGACTGAAGCTTTCTTT. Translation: CASSLGMGAGTEAFF.

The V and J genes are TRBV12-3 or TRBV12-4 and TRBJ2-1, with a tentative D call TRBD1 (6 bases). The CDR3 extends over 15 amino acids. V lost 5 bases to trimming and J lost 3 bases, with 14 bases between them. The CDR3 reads CASSQRRQDYNEQFF. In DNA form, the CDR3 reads TGTGCCAGCAGTCAACGCCGACAGGACTACAATGAGCAGTTCTTC.

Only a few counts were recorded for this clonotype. CDR3 in DNA: TGTGCCAGCTCAACCACCGGGACAGGGGTCCAAGAGACCCAGTACTTC. It codes for CASSTTGTGVQETQYF. The V and J genes are TRBV18 and TRBJ2-5; 10 bases match TRBD1. Germline V gene sequence: CDR1 KGHSH, CDR2 LQKENI. The CDR3 length is 16 residues. Unmatched junction bases numbered 7, after V lost 5 bases and J lost 1 base.

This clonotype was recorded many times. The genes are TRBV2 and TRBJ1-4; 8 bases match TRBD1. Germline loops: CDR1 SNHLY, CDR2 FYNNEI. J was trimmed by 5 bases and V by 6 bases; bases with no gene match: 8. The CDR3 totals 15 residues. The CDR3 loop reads CASSRGHHENEKLFF. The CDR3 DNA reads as TGTGCCAGCAGCAGGGGGCACCATGAAAATGAAAAACTGTTTTTT.

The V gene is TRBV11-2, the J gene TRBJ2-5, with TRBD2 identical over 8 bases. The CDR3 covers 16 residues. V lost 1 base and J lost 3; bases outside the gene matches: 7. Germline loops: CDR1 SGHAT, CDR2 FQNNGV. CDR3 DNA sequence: TGTGCCAGCAGCTTAGGTGTAGCGGGAAACGAAGAGACCCAGTACTTC. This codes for CASSLGVAGNEETQYF.

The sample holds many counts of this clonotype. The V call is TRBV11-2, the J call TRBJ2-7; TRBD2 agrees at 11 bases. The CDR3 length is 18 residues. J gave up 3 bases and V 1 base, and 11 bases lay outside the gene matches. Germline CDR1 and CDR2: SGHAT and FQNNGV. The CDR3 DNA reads TGTGCCAGCAGCTTAGGTGCTAGCGGGGGGACTATTAGCTACGAGCAGTACTTC. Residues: CASSLGASGGTISYEQYF.

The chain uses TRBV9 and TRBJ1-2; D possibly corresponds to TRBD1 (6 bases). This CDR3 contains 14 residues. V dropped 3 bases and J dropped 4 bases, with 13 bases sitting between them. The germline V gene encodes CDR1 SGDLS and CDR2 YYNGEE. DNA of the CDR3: TGTGCCAGCAGCGATATGGACAGTCGCTATGGCTACACCTTC. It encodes CASSDMDSRYGYTF.

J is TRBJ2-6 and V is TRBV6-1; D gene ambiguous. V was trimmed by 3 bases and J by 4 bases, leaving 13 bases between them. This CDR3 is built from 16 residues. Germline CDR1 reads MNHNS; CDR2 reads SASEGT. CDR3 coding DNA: TGTGCCAGCAGTGAGAGAGTTGGGTCCGGGGCCAACGTCCTGACTTTC. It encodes CASSERVGSGANVLTF.

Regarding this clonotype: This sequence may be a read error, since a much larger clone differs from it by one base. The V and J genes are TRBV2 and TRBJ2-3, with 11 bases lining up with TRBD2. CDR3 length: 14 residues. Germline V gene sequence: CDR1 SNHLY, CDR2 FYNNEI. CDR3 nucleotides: TGTGTCAGCCGTAGCGGGGGGGCAACAGATACGCAGTATTTT. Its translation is CVSRSGGATDTQYF.

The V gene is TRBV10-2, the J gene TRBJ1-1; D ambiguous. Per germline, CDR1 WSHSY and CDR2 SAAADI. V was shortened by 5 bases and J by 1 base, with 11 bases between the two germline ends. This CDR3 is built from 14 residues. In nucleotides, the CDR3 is TGCGCCAGCAGTCCTCCACAGCGGAACACTGAAGCTTTCTTT. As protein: CASSPPQRNTEAFF.

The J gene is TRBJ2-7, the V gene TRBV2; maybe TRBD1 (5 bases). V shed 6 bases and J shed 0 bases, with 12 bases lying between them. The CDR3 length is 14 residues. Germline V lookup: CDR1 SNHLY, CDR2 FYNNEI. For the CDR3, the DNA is TGTGCCAGCAGATCCCGACAGAGCTCCTACGAGCAGTACTTC. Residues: CASRSRQSSYEQYF.

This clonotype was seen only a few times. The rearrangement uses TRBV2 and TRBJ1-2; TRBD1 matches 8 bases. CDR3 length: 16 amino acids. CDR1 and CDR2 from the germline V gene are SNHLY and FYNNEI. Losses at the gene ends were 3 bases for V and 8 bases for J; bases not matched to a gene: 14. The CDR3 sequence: CASSERVAGGGGGYTF. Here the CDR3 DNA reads TGTGCCAGCAGTGAGAGGGTGGCAGGGGGCGGAGGAGGCTACACCTTC.

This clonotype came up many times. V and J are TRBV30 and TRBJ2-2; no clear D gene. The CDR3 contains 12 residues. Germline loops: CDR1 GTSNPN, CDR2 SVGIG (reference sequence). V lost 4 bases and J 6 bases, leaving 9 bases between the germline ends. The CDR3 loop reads CAWIIGAGELFF. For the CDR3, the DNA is TGTGCCTGGATTATAGGCGCCGGGGAGCTGTTTTTT.

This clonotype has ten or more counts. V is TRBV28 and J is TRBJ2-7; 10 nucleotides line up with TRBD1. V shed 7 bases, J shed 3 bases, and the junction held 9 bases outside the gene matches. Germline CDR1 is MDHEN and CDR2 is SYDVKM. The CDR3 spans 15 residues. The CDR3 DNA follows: TGTGCCAGCACCCTACCGGGACAGGGGCACTACGAGCAGTACTTC. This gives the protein CASTLPGQGHYEQYF.